The 22 T cell receptor beta chains below come from one sample, sequenced in a study of blood T cells in healthy people across ages. It was with a sample-barcoded 5' primer and a J-beta primer mix that a second PCR of about 6 to 12 cycles was run. TCRdb reprocessed the 5' RACE reads with MiXCR, giving one entry per CDR3 protein. The sample contains 890,000 or so distinct CDR3 sequences, about 62% of which appear only once. The sample taken for sequencing was blood. These receptors originate from a man aged 25 to 45 in good health.

V and J are TRBV12-3 or TRBV12-4 and TRBJ2-1; TRBD2 agrees at 15 bases. The CDR3 is 16 amino acids. Trimming took 6 bases from V and 8 from J; bases not matched to a gene: 8. The CDR3 DNA sequence: TGTGCCAGCAGGTCCGGGACTAGCGGGGGGCGGGATGAGCAGTTCTTC. Translated, it gives CASRSGTSGGRDEQFF.

J is TRBJ2-1 and V is TRBV14, with a tentative D call TRBD1 (7 bases). The germline CDR1 and CDR2 sequences are SGHDN and FVKESK. The CDR3 has 16 amino acids. V lost 0 bases, J lost 5 bases, and 14 bases lay in between. The CDR3 sequence is CASSQDWPGGNNEQFF. The CDR3 coding sequence is TGTGCCAGCAGCCAAGATTGGCCAGGGGGGAACAATGAGCAGTTCTTC.

This chain links TRBV14 with TRBJ2-3; D may be TRBD1 (6 bases). CDR3 length: 15 residues. Deletions cut 4 bases from V and 4 bases from J, with 15 bases between. Germline lookup yields CDR1 SGHDN and CDR2 FVKESK. The CDR3 sequence is CASSRFDRFPDTQYF. In DNA form, the CDR3 reads TGTGCCAGCAGCCGGTTCGACAGGTTTCCAGATACGCAGTATTTT.

This chain links TRBV5-1 with TRBJ1-2; 10 nucleotides match TRBD1. CDR1 and CDR2 from the germline V gene are SGHRS and YFSETQ. Trimming at V came to 0 bases and at J to 4 bases, leaving 3 bases not matched to a gene. The CDR3 spans 15 residues. The CDR3 here is CASSLGDRGAYGYTF. The CDR3 DNA reads as TGCGCCAGCAGCTTGGGGGACAGGGGCGCCTATGGCTACACCTTC. The entire variable domain, with the rest obtained from reference TRBV5-1 and TRBJ1-2, is as follows: KAGVTQTPRYLIKTRGQQVTLSCSPISGHRSVSWYQQTPGQGLQFLFEYFSETQRNKGNFPGRFSGRQFSNSRSEMNVSTLELGDSALYLCASSLGDRGAYGYTFGSGTRLTVV.

The V gene is TRBV25-1, the J gene TRBJ1-1; D perhaps matches TRBD1 (5 bases). V lost 4 bases and J 3 bases, leaving 15 bases between the germline ends. Germline V gene data show CDR1 as MGHDK and CDR2 as SYGVNS. The CDR3 consists of 15 residues. This CDR3 reads CASSGPGTDYTEAFF. As DNA, the CDR3 is TGTGCCAGCAGTGGGCCCGGGACGGATTACACTGAAGCTTTCTTT.

The chain joins TRBV10-3 to TRBJ2-6, with a weak D call TRBD1 (6 bases). This CDR3 contains 17 residues. The V and J ends lost 3 bases and 4 bases respectively, with 16 bases between them. CDR1 is ENHRY and CDR2 is SYGVKD in the germline V gene. The CDR3 loop reads CAISENVRGSGANVLTF. The CDR3 nucleotides are TGTGCCATCAGTGAAAATGTCAGGGGTTCCGGGGCCAACGTCCTGACTTTC.

The CDR3 bases are TGCGCCAGCAGCCAAGCGGCAGGGGTGTTCGAGCAGTACTTC. Protein product: CASSQAAGVFEQYF. The V and J genes are TRBV4-3 and TRBJ2-7, with D possibly matching TRBD1 (6 bases). Germline-derived CDR1 and CDR2 are LGHNA and YSLEER. This CDR3 comprises 14 residues. Trimming removed 1 base at V and 6 bases at J, with 13 bases between.

This clonotype was recorded many times. The chain links TRBV7-2 to TRBJ2-5, with TRBD2 matching 9 bases. Trimming removed 2 bases from V and 5 bases from J; junction bases left unmatched: 9. The CDR3 covers 16 residues. CDR1 is SGHTA and CDR2 is FQGNSA in the germline V gene. The CDR3 bases are TGTGCCAGCAGCTTAATAAGGCTAGCGGGGAGGGAGACCCAGTACTTC. Encoded protein: CASSLIRLAGRETQYF.

J is TRBJ2-5 and V is TRBV12-3 or TRBV12-4; 11 bases line up with TRBD2. The CDR3 is made up of 15 amino acids. V shed 8 bases, J shed 3 bases, and the junction held 8 bases outside the gene matches. In DNA form, the CDR3 reads TGTGCCAGCGTTCCGCAGGGACTAGCGGAAGAGACCCAGTACTTC. This translates into CASVPQGLAEETQYF.

This rearrangement joins TRBV27 to TRBJ2-4, with D hard to call. The DNA end is a closer match to TRBJ2-7, so the J assignment may be wrong. CDR3 length: 13 residues. Per germline, CDR1 MNHEY and CDR2 SMNVEV (reference sequence). The CDR3 DNA reads TGTGCCAGCAGTTCCCGACACATCTACGAGCAGTACTTC. Its protein product is CASSSRHIYEQYF.

This clonotype was counted between two and nine times. This chain uses TRBV14 with TRBJ2-1; TRBD2 is a possible D gene (6 bases). The CDR3 consists of 18 residues. Per the germline V gene, CDR1 is SGHDN and CDR2 is FVKESK. Between the trimmed V and J ends, which lost 0 bases and 2 bases, there was a span of 17 bases. The CDR3 region has the DNA TGTGCCAGCAGCCAAGATTCCGGAACTAGCCTCACCTACAATGAGCAGTTCTTC. This codes for CASSQDSGTSLTYNEQFF.

This chain links TRBV4-3 with TRBJ2-7; 8 nucleotides align to TRBD2. This CDR3 spans 15 amino acids. With 1 base clipped from V and 2 bases from J, the junction kept 4 bases outside the gene matches. Per germline, CDR1 LGHNA and CDR2 YSLEER. CDR3 amino acids: CASSQGWRGAYEQYF. For the CDR3, the DNA is TGCGCCAGCAGCCAAGGGTGGCGGGGGGCCTACGAGCAGTACTTC.

The chain uses TRBV20-1 and TRBJ2-3; 7 positions agree with TRBD2. The CDR3 totals 13 residues. V gave up 3 bases and J gave up 2 bases; unmatched junction bases: 2. Germline assignment: CDR1 DFQATT and CDR2 SNEGSKA (reference sequence). CDR3 loop: CSASWDYTDTQYF. For the CDR3, the DNA is TGCAGTGCTAGCTGGGACTACACAGATACGCAGTATTTT.

Notes on this clonotype: A read error may account for a junction end that differs from germline. The V call is TRBV4-2, the J call TRBJ2-1; D is perhaps TRBD2 (6 bases). Looked up from germline, CDR1 is LGHNA and CDR2 is YNFKEQ. CDR3 length: 13 amino acids. The CDR3 region is CANSRSGSNEQFF. The CDR3 nucleotides are TGTGCCAACAGCCGTAGCGGTAGCAACGAGCAGTTCTTC.

Details on this clonotype: One junction end disagrees with the germline gene, perhaps due to a read error. The chain uses TRBV4-2 and TRBJ2-5, with D uncertain. Looked up from germline, CDR1 is LGHNA and CDR2 is YNFKEQ. The CDR3 covers 14 residues. For the CDR3, the DNA is TGTGCCAGCAGCCATAGATCCAACCAGGAGACCCAGTACTTC. Its translation: CASSHRSNQETQYF.

As concerns this clonotype: Compared with germline, one end of the junction differs, possibly owing to a read error. The rearrangement joins TRBV25-1 to TRBJ1-2, with 9 bases matching TRBD1. CDR3 length equals 17 residues. The germline V gene has CDR1 MGHDK and CDR2 SYGVNS. CDR3 nucleotide sequence: TGTGCCAGCAGAGTACCGCCCGGACAGGGGCCGACCTATGGCTGCACCTTC. It encodes CASRVPPGQGPTYGCTF.

This chain links TRBV29-1 with TRBJ2-7; D is possibly TRBD2 (5 bases). This CDR3 has 12 residues. Germline loops: CDR1 SQVTM, CDR2 ANQGSEA. Trimming cost V 2 bases and J 6 bases, with 11 bases left between them. CDR3 region: CSVESGPFEQYF. The DNA of the CDR3 is TGCAGCGTTGAAAGCGGCCCCTTCGAGCAGTACTTC.

CDR3 protein: CASSSPPDYGGYTF. For the CDR3, the DNA is TGTGCCAGCAGTTCGCCCCCGGACTACGGGGGCTACACCTTC. The rearrangement links TRBV27 to TRBJ1-2, with D unclear. CDR1 MNHEY and CDR2 SMNVEV come from the germline V gene (reference sequence). CDR3 size: 14 residues. V was cut by 4 bases and J by 8 bases, with 17 bases left in between.

The CDR3 DNA follows: TGTGCCAGCAGCCCCGGGACCCCCGTGGAGACCCAGTACTTC. This codes for CASSPGTPVETQYF. The V and J genes are TRBV5-5 and TRBJ2-7, with D perhaps given as TRBD1 or TRBD2 (5 bases each). The J call may be mistaken, given a closer DNA end match to TRBJ2-5. CDR3 length: 14 amino acids. CDR1 is SGHKS and CDR2 is YYEKEE in the germline V gene (reference sequence).

V usage is TRBV6-5 and J usage is TRBJ1-2; D is uncertain. The V gene lost 8 bases and the J gene lost 8 bases, with 9 bases spanning the gap. The CDR3 is made up of 10 amino acids. Germline CDR1 MNHEY, CDR2 SVGAGI. CDR3 bases: TGTGCCAGCCCTGCACTGGGCTACACCTTC. Translated, it gives CASPALGYTF.

The chain combines TRBV28 with TRBJ1-2; 7 bases match TRBD1. Losses at the gene ends were 5 bases for V and 6 bases for J; bases not matched to a gene: 9. The V gene's germline CDR1 is MDHEN and CDR2 SYDVKM. The CDR3 has 14 residues. CDR3 DNA sequence: TGTGCCAGCAGTCCCATGTCACAGGGGAATGGCTACACCTTC. Translated, it gives CASSPMSQGNGYTF.

This chain uses TRBV18 with TRBJ2-1; TRBD2 aligns across 7 bases. V trimming: 2 bases; J trimming: 4 bases; junction bases outside the gene matches: 8. Germline-derived CDR1 and CDR2 are KGHSH and LQKENI. The CDR3 loop spans 16 amino acids. The CDR3: CASSPALASGYNEQFF. In nucleotides, the CDR3 is TGTGCCAGCTCACCAGCCTTGGCTAGCGGTTACAATGAGCAGTTCTTC.